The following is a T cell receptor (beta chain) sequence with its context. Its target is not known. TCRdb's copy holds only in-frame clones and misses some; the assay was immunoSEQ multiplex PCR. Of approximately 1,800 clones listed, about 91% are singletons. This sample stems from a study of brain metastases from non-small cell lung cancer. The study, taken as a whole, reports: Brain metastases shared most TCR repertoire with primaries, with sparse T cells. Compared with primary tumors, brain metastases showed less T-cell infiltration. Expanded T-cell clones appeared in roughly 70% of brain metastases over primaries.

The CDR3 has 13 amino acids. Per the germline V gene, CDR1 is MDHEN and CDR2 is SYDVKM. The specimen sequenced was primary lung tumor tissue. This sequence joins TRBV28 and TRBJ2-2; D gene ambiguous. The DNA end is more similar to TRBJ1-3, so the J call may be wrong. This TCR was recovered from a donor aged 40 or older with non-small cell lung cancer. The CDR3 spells CASSFAVGNTIYF. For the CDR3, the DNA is TGTGCCAGCAGTTTTGCCGTTGGAAACACCATATATTTT.